Reported below is one T cell receptor (beta chain). Its antigen is not identified. This sample was taken from a study of cytomegalovirus exposure and HLA in healthy donors. As for the study in general: Samples from HLA-typed donors yielded 65 million to 85 million unique TCRs in an early data release.

Study outcomes and limitations: Per published accounts, TCR beta sequences correctly predicted the HLA-A and HLA-B alleles of most subjects. TCR beta V- and J-gene trimming was later associated with a missense DCLRE1C variant.

The PCR made use of 60 Vbeta and 13 Jbeta primers. Profiled with immunoSEQ multiplex PCR; TCRdb holds only in-frame clones, not every one. The data contain some 150,000 clones, about 75% of them singletons. Sample: PBMCs. This TCR was sampled from a woman in her twenties or thirties in good health and CMV-seronegative.

The DNA of the CDR3 is TGTGCCAGCAGTTTACAGAACACTGAAGCTTTCTTT. Translating it yields CASSLQNTEAFF. The chain is built from TRBV28 and TRBJ1-1; D gene unclear. V lost 2 bases to trimming and J lost 1 base, with 2 bases between them. The CDR3 runs to 12 residues. Looked up from germline, CDR1 is MDHEN and CDR2 is SYDVKM.